A single sample is the source of the 29 T cell receptor beta chains below, sequenced in a study of cytomegalovirus exposure and HLA in healthy donors. The PCR contained 60 Vbeta and 13 Jbeta primers. Repertoires were generated with immunoSEQ multiplex PCR, while TCRdb's copy carries only in-frame clones and drops some. This table has 130,000 to 150,000 clones, roughly 79% appearing once. The sequenced sample consisted of PBMCs. Source of these receptors: a woman aged 35 to 49 in good health and CMV-seropositive.

The gene calls are TRBV5-1 and TRBJ2-7; 11 positions agree with TRBD1. Germline CDR1 is SGHRS and CDR2 is YFSETQ. The CDR3 has 13 residues. J lost 4 bases, V lost 4 bases, and 1 base had no gene match. Here the CDR3 DNA reads TGCGCCAGCAGCGGGACAGGGGGGTACGAGCAGTACTTC. Its translation: CASSGTGGYEQYF.

This clone has just one count. CDR3 sequence: CASSLAAGGGYNEQFF. CDR3 sequence (DNA): TGTGCCAGCAGCTTAGCGGCAGGGGGAGGTTACAATGAGCAGTTCTTC. V and J are TRBV7-6 and TRBJ2-1; D might be TRBD1 (7 bases). Between the trimmed V and J ends, which lost 0 bases and 4 bases, there was a span of 13 bases. Germline V CDR1 and CDR2: SGHVS, FNYEAQ. The CDR3 sequence is 16 residues long.

V and J are TRBV19 and TRBJ2-7; D is perhaps TRBD1 (6 bases). V lost 4 bases to trimming and J lost 0 bases, with 16 bases between them. Germline CDR1 is LNHDA and CDR2 is SQIVND (reference sequence). CDR3 size: 16 residues. This CDR3 is CASSNPGDTISYEQYF. The CDR3 coding sequence is TGTGCCAGTAGTAATCCAGGGGACACTATCTCCTACGAGCAGTACTTC.

The chain carries TRBV2 and TRBJ1-2, with no clear D. Germline V CDR1 and CDR2: SNHLY, FYNNEI. V gave up 3 bases and J gave up 2 bases, with 10 bases separating them. The CDR3 totals 14 residues. The chain's CDR3 is CASSELSRNYGYTF. CDR3 nucleotide sequence: TGTGCCAGCAGTGAGCTATCGAGAAACTATGGCTACACCTTC.

V usage is TRBV7-9 and J usage is TRBJ2-5; 10 nucleotides align to TRBD1. The DNA end lines up better with TRBJ2-7; the J call may be wrong. The CDR3 is made up of 15 amino acids. Germline CDR1 SEHNR, CDR2 FQNEAQ (reference sequence). CDR3 in amino acids: CASSISGTGVYEQYF. Here the CDR3 DNA reads TGTGCCAGCAGCATCTCCGGGACAGGGGTGTACGAGCAGTACTTC.

This rearrangement joins TRBV5-1 to TRBJ2-3, with 10 bases aligning to TRBD2. Germline CDR1 is SGHRS and CDR2 is YFSETQ. J lost 2 bases, V lost 4 bases, and 10 bases had no gene match. This CDR3 is 17 amino acids long. CDR3 sequence: CASSPNLLAGFTDTQYF. Here the CDR3 DNA reads TGCGCCAGCAGCCCAAACTTACTAGCGGGATTCACAGATACGCAGTATTTT.

In its sample, this clone was seen once. The genes are TRBV5-5 and TRBJ2-5; D unresolved. V was trimmed by 1 base and J by 1 base, leaving 5 bases between them. Germline V lookup: CDR1 SGHKS, CDR2 YYEKEE (reference sequence). CDR3 length: 13 residues. The CDR3 DNA reads TGTGCCAGCAGCTTGTCCGGCCAAGAGACCCAGTACTTC. It is translated as CASSLSGQETQYF.

This chain uses TRBV14 with TRBJ1-1; D gene ambiguous. Germline V CDR1 and CDR2: SGHDN, FVKESK. V was shortened by 7 bases and J by 1 base, with 10 bases between the two germline ends. The CDR3 is 13 residues long. DNA of the CDR3: TGTGCCAGCAACGAGCAAGCGAACACTGAAGCTTTCTTT. It codes for CASNEQANTEAFF.

This clone occurred a few times. The V call is TRBV7-3, the J call TRBJ1-1; possible D gene TRBD1, 6 bases. Trimming cost V 8 bases and J 1 base, with 11 bases left between them. This CDR3 comprises 13 residues. Germline V gene lookup returns CDR1 SGHTA and CDR2 FQGTGA. The CDR3 sequence is CASRQGQNTEAFF. The CDR3 nucleotides are TGTGCCAGCCGGCAGGGGCAGAACACTGAAGCTTTCTTT. Complete variable domain (other parts from reference TRBV7-3 and TRBJ1-1): GAGVSQTPSNKVTEKGKYVELRCDPISGHTALYWYRQSLGQGPEFLIYFQGTGAADDSGLPNDRFFAVRPEGSVSTLKIQRTERGDSAVYLCASRQGQNTEAFFGQGTRLTVV.

The chain combines TRBV5-1 with TRBJ1-6; D is possibly TRBD1 (5 bases). The CDR3 contains 15 residues. The V end lost 0 bases, the J end lost 10 bases, and 14 bases lay between the germline ends. Germline-derived CDR1 and CDR2 are SGHRS and YFSETQ. The CDR3 DNA reads as TGCGCCAGCAGCTTGGCTCTGGGGCAGGAGTCACCCCTCCACTTT. Translating it yields CASSLALGQESPLHF.

The V and J genes are TRBV19 and TRBJ1-5; 9 bases line up with TRBD1. The CDR3 spans 16 residues. Germline values: CDR1 LNHDA, CDR2 SQIVND (reference sequence). J was trimmed by 5 bases and V by 4 bases; bases with no gene match: 9. In DNA form, the CDR3 reads TGTGCCAGTAGTACTCGACCCGGGACAGGGTATCAGCCCCAGCATTTT. The encoded protein is CASSTRPGTGYQPQHF.

V is TRBV27 and J is TRBJ2-7, with a tentative D call TRBD2 (5 bases). The germline V and J ends were trimmed by 6 bases and 4 bases, with 19 bases remaining between them. The CDR3 runs 15 residues. The germline gives CDR1 MNHEY, CDR2 SMNVEV (reference sequence). The CDR3 loop is CASSPFFAGQYEQYF. DNA of the CDR3: TGTGCCAGCAGCCCTTTTTTTGCGGGTCAGTACGAGCAGTACTTC.

This rearrangement joins TRBV5-6 to TRBJ2-3; 7 bases are shared with TRBD2. V lost 4 bases, J lost 2 bases, and 7 bases stayed unmatched. Germline CDR1 reads SGHDT; CDR2 reads YYEEEE. The CDR3 runs 15 residues. Here the CDR3 reads CASSGERGTTDTQYF. The CDR3 DNA reads TGTGCCAGCAGCGGAGAGCGGGGAACCACAGATACGCAGTATTTT.

In its sample, this clone was seen a few times. The gene calls are TRBV5-1 and TRBJ1-2; D call uncertain. The CDR3 runs to 15 residues. Trimming left V 4 bases short and J 8 bases short, with 21 bases between. The germline CDR1 and CDR2 sequences are SGHRS and YFSETQ. For the CDR3, the DNA is TGCGCCAGCAGCGAGAGTACTATGTACGCCGGGGGCTACACCTTC. Protein: CASSESTMYAGGYTF.

This sequence joins TRBV18 and TRBJ2-1, with 7 bases fitting TRBD1. Germline V gene sequence: CDR1 KGHSH, CDR2 LQKENI. J was trimmed by 0 bases and V by 3 bases; bases with no gene match: 5. The CDR3 consists of 16 residues. CDR3 in DNA: TGTGCCAGCTCACCCCTACAGGGGAGCTCCTACAATGAGCAGTTCTTC. This codes for CASSPLQGSSYNEQFF. Using reference TRBV18 and TRBJ2-1 for the parts outside the CDR3, the full variable domain is NAGVMQNPRHLVRRRGQEARLRCSPMKGHSHVYWYRQLPEEGLKFMVYLQKENIIDESGMPKERFSAEFPKEGPSILRIQQVVRGDSAAYFCASSPLQGSSYNEQFFGPGTRLTVL.

The rearrangement joins TRBV19 to TRBJ2-7, with TRBD1 matching over 9 bases. The CDR3 spans 14 residues. The germline gives CDR1 LNHDA, CDR2 SQIVND (reference sequence). The V and J ends lost 6 bases and 7 bases, in that order; junction bases with no gene match: 10. The CDR3 reads CASSLLGTGTEQYF. The CDR3 DNA follows: TGTGCCAGTAGCTTACTGGGGACAGGGACTGAGCAGTACTTC.

The chain has TRBV6-5 and TRBJ1-2, with D perhaps matching TRBD1 (5 bases). Trimming left V 0 bases short and J 8 bases short, with 16 bases between. Germline V gives CDR1 MNHEY, CDR2 SVGAGI. There are 15 residues in the CDR3. This CDR3 reads CASSYSIRGAGGYTF. Written as DNA, the CDR3 is TGTGCCAGCAGTTACTCGATAAGGGGCGCGGGGGGCTACACCTTC.

CDR3 coding DNA: TGTGCCAGCAGGGGGAAACAGGGCATGAACACTGAAGCTTTCTTT. As protein: CASRGKQGMNTEAFF. The chain has TRBV6-1 and TRBJ1-1, with TRBD1 as a possible D gene (6 bases). The V gene lost 6 bases and the J gene lost 0 bases, with 14 bases spanning the gap. This CDR3 is built from 15 residues. Germline V CDR1 and CDR2: MNHNS, SASEGT.

This clone has just one count. The V gene is TRBV6-5, the J gene TRBJ2-7, with D perhaps TRBD1 (6 bases). Germline CDR1 is MNHEY and CDR2 is SVGAGI. The V end was cut by 0 bases, the J end by 5 bases, with 14 bases between. CDR3 length: 15 amino acids. The CDR3 spells CASSYSTGFTDEQYF. The CDR3 DNA is TGTGCCAGCAGTTACTCGACAGGTTTCACCGACGAGCAGTACTTC.

J is TRBJ2-1 and V is TRBV5-1; D remains ambiguous. The CDR3 runs to 13 residues. The germline V gene has CDR1 SGHRS and CDR2 YFSETQ. Trimming stripped 0 bases from V and 7 bases from J, with 8 bases between. The CDR3 nucleotides are TGCGCCAGCAGCTTGGGGATCGGGAATGAGCAGTTCTTC. Residues: CASSLGIGNEQFF.

V gene TRBV6-5 combines with J gene TRBJ2-5, with a weak D call TRBD2 (6 bases). The J call may be wrong; the DNA end is better matched by TRBJ2-7. This CDR3 is 15 amino acids long. Germline assignment: CDR1 MNHEY and CDR2 SVGAGI. The CDR3 nucleotides are TGTGCCAGCAGAACCGAAGCGACTAGCTCCTACGAGCAGTACTTC. Amino acid sequence: CASRTEATSSYEQYF.

The rearrangement links TRBV10-1 to TRBJ2-1; 15 bases line up with TRBD2. Trimming cost V 2 bases and J 5 bases; bases outside gene matches: 1. This CDR3 contains 16 residues. Per the germline V gene, CDR1 is WNHNN and CDR2 is SYGVQD (reference sequence). In nucleotides, the CDR3 is TGCGCCAGCAGTGAGAGGACTAGCGGGGGGGACAATGAGCAGTTCTTC. Translated, it gives CASSERTSGGDNEQFF.

V usage is TRBV19 and J usage is TRBJ1-1; no definite D call. The CDR3 length is 12 residues. Deletions cut 5 bases from V and 4 bases from J, with 8 bases between. Germline V gene data show CDR1 as LNHDA and CDR2 as SQIVND (reference sequence). CDR3 DNA sequence: TGTGCCAGTAGTCGTACTACCACTGAAGCTTTCTTT. Protein product: CASSRTTTEAFF.

This sequence joins TRBV28 and TRBJ1-3; possibly TRBD1 for D (6 bases). The ends were cut back, 7 bases at V and 4 bases at J, with 17 bases in the middle. The germline gives CDR1 MDHEN, CDR2 SYDVKM. This CDR3 comprises 15 residues. The CDR3 DNA reads TGTGCCAGCAATCCGACAGGCTTGGGGGGAAACACCATATATTTT. Its protein product is CASNPTGLGGNTIYF.

The chain joins TRBV11-2 to TRBJ1-1; a possible D gene is TRBD1 (6 bases). The V and J ends lost 5 bases and 2 bases respectively, with 15 bases between them. This CDR3 is built from 15 residues. CDR1 and CDR2 (germline): SGHAT, FQNNGV. CDR3 in amino acids: CASSRQDRINTEAFF. CDR3 nucleotides: TGTGCCAGCAGCCGACAGGACAGAATAAACACTGAAGCTTTCTTT.

The DNA of the CDR3 is TGTGCCAGCTCACCCCCGGTCGGAGATGAGCAGTTCTTC. This codes for CASSPPVGDEQFF. The chain employs TRBV18 and TRBJ2-1; D call uncertain. This CDR3 has 13 residues. Trimming shortened V by 3 bases and J by 8 bases, and 11 bases separated the two germline ends. Looked up from germline, CDR1 is KGHSH and CDR2 is LQKENI.

The chain links TRBV4-2 to TRBJ1-4, with D possibly TRBD1 on 5 matching bases. CDR1 and CDR2 (germline): LGHNA, YNFKEQ. This CDR3 comprises 17 residues. The V end was cut by 0 bases, the J end by 0 bases, with 11 bases between. This chain's CDR3 is CASSQDAGSTTNEKLFF. CDR3 bases: TGTGCCAGCAGCCAAGATGCAGGGTCCACAACTAATGAAAAACTGTTTTTT.

This chain connects TRBV10-3 to TRBJ2-3; the match to TRBD2 covers 9 bases. The junction had 3 bases not matched to a gene; V was cut back by 6 bases and J by 2 bases. The CDR3 length is 14 residues. The germline V gene encodes CDR1 ENHRY and CDR2 SYGVKD. The CDR3 sequence: CAISAGGPTDTQYF. CDR3 in DNA: TGTGCCATCAGCGCGGGGGGGCCCACAGATACGCAGTATTTT.

This chain uses TRBV13 with TRBJ2-5, with 7 bases aligning to TRBD2. Per germline, CDR1 PRHDT and CDR2 FYEKMQ (reference sequence). Trimming cost V 8 bases and J 5 bases; bases outside gene matches: 8. The CDR3 contains 13 residues. Written as DNA, the CDR3 is TGTGCCAGCGGGCGGACTAGGGAGGAGACCCAGTACTTC. It encodes CASGRTREETQYF.